The 26 T cell receptor beta chains below were found in one sample sequenced in a study of siplizumab effects on memory and regulatory T cells. The assay was immunoSEQ multiplex PCR, and TCRdb's table has in-frame clones only and misses some. The table lists approximately 75,000 clones, 93% of them singletons. The sample consisted of CD8+ T cells sorted from blood. These receptors all stem from a human donor in good health.

The chain recombines TRBV27 with TRBJ2-1, with D possibly being TRBD2 (7 bases). The CDR3 sequence is 14 residues long. V was clipped by 2 bases and J by 8 bases, with 13 bases between them. Germline V CDR1 and CDR2: MNHEY, SMNVEV (reference sequence). The CDR3: CASSLVGGGDEQFF. CDR3 coding DNA: TGTGCCAGCAGTTTAGTAGGGGGGGGAGATGAGCAGTTCTTC.

This rearrangement joins TRBV7-7 to TRBJ2-5; no clear D gene. Trimming took 2 bases from V and 2 from J, leaving 6 bases between them. The CDR3 runs to 13 residues. Germline loops: CDR1 SSHAT, CDR2 FNYEAQ (reference sequence). CDR3 loop: CASSLWQQETQYF. CDR3 in DNA: TGTGCCAGCAGCTTATGGCAGCAAGAGACCCAGTACTTC.

The chain is built from TRBV7-9 and TRBJ2-3; 10 positions agree with TRBD2. V lost 5 bases to trimming and J lost 1 base; unmatched junction nucleotides: 6. The CDR3 has 16 residues. Germline CDR1 reads SEHNR; CDR2 reads FQNEAQ (reference sequence). The CDR3 here is CASSAPSGGGTDTQYF. CDR3 nucleotide sequence: TGTGCCAGCAGCGCCCCAAGCGGGGGGGGCACAGATACGCAGTATTTT.

The chain joins TRBV9 to TRBJ2-5; 7 bases are shared with TRBD2. Germline CDR1 SGDLS, CDR2 YYNGEE. Germline trimming cut 3 bases from V and 2 bases from J; bases unmatched to any gene: 1. This CDR3 spans 13 amino acids. CDR3 residues: CASSAGLQETQYF. CDR3 bases: TGTGCCAGCAGCGCGGGACTACAAGAGACCCAGTACTTC. The whole variable domain, remainder taken from reference TRBV9 and TRBJ2-5, is DSGVTQTPKHLITATGQRVTLRCSPRSGDLSVYWYQQSLDQGLQFLIQYYNGEERAKGNILERFSAQQFPDLHSELNLSSLELGDSALYFCASSAGLQETQYFGPGTRLLVL.

J is TRBJ2-3 and V is TRBV27; maybe TRBD2 (6 bases). The CDR3 contains 17 residues. V dropped 6 bases and J dropped 4 bases, with 23 bases sitting between them. Germline CDR1 is MNHEY and CDR2 is SMNVEV (reference sequence). The CDR3 DNA is TGTGCCAGCAGCAGTTTTGGGGGGTTCCCTCCCGCAGATACGCAGTATTTT. Residues: CASSSFGGFPPADTQYF.

The V call is TRBV7-2, the J call TRBJ2-1; 8 bases are a match to TRBD2. V lost 4 bases and J lost 2; bases outside the gene matches: 4. This CDR3 is built from 15 residues. Looked up from germline, CDR1 is SGHTA and CDR2 is FQGNSA. The CDR3 reads CASSSTSGPYNEQFF. CDR3 DNA sequence: TGTGCCAGCAGCTCAACTAGCGGTCCCTACAATGAGCAGTTCTTC. Complete variable domain (other parts from reference TRBV7-2 and TRBJ2-1): GAGVSQSPSNKVTEKGKDVELRCDPISGHTALYWYRQSLGQGLEFLIYFQGNSAPDKSGLPSDRFSAERTGGSVSTLTIQRTQQEDSAVYLCASSSTSGPYNEQFFGPGTRLTVL.

In its sample, this clone was seen a few times. The rearrangement links TRBV6-5 to TRBJ1-6; D is ambiguous. The CDR3 covers 15 residues. The germline V gene encodes CDR1 MNHEY and CDR2 SVGAGI. Deletions cut 4 bases from V and 9 bases from J, with 16 bases between. The CDR3 coding sequence is TGTGCCAGCAGTTCCCCGGAGTCGGGTGGTTCACCCCTCCACTTT. This sequence encodes CASSSPESGGSPLHF.

The chain links TRBV28 to TRBJ2-7; TRBD2 is a possible D gene (5 bases). The CDR3 length is 13 residues. The V gene's germline CDR1 is MDHEN and CDR2 SYDVKM. Trimming cost V 5 bases and J 5 bases, with 13 bases left between them. The CDR3 here is CASSPRTEDEQYF. CDR3 nucleotides: TGTGCCAGCAGTCCGCGGACGGAGGACGAGCAGTACTTC.

The chain employs TRBV5-4 and TRBJ2-7, with D possibly TRBD2 on 5 matching bases. From germline, CDR1 is SGHNT and CDR2 YYREEE (reference sequence). Trimming removed 0 bases from V and 3 bases from J, with 10 bases in between. The CDR3 runs to 14 residues. CDR3 bases: TGTGCCAGCAGCTTGGGAGGGCCCCTCTACGAGCAGTACTTC. Its translation: CASSLGGPLYEQYF.

This clone has only a few counts. J is TRBJ1-1 and V is TRBV13; unclear D gene. V was shortened by 4 bases and J by 4 bases, with 7 bases between the two germline ends. This CDR3 is 12 amino acids long. In germline, CDR1 is PRHDT, CDR2 FYEKMQ (reference sequence). The CDR3 sequence is CASSWSATEAFF. The CDR3 DNA reads TGTGCCAGCAGCTGGTCAGCCACTGAAGCTTTCTTT. The entire variable domain, with the rest obtained from reference TRBV13 and TRBJ1-1, is as follows: AAGVIQSPRHLIKEKRETATLKCYPIPRHDTVYWYQQGPGQDPQFLISFYEKMQSDKGSIPDRFSAQQFSDYHSELNMSSLELGDSALYFCASSWSATEAFFGQGTRLTVV.

The CDR3 is CASSTRWAGLADTQYF. CDR3 DNA: TGTGCCAGCAGCACCAGATGGGCGGGGCTAGCAGATACGCAGTATTTT. The rearrangement joins TRBV27 to TRBJ2-3, with D tentatively TRBD2 (6 bases). Trimming cost V 6 bases and J 4 bases, with 20 bases left between them. Germline CDR1 MNHEY, CDR2 SMNVEV (reference sequence). The CDR3 has 16 amino acids.

The gene calls are TRBV4-1 and TRBJ2-1; 7 bases are a match to TRBD1. The CDR3 runs 14 residues. The ends lost 1 base at V and 6 bases at J; junction bases unmatched: 3. Per germline, CDR1 MGHRA and CDR2 YSYEKL. The CDR3 DNA sequence: TGCGCCAGCAGCCAAGTTGACAGGGTCAATGAGCAGTTCTTC. Residues: CASSQVDRVNEQFF.

This chain joins TRBV9 and TRBJ1-2; no firm D call. Germline V gene lookup returns CDR1 SGDLS and CDR2 YYNGEE. Trimming shortened V by 4 bases and J by 5 bases, and 9 bases separated the two germline ends. The CDR3 is made up of 12 amino acids. This chain's CDR3 is CASSQEHYGYTF. Written as DNA, the CDR3 is TGTGCCAGCAGCCAAGAGCATTATGGCTACACCTTC.

The rearrangement links TRBV19 to TRBJ1-2; tentatively, D is TRBD1 (5 bases). Trimming shortened V by 6 bases and J by 7 bases, and 15 bases separated the two germline ends. The CDR3 length is 13 residues. CDR1 is LNHDA and CDR2 is SQIVND in the germline V gene (reference sequence). CDR3 sequence: CASSAVGRGGYTF. CDR3 bases: TGTGCCAGTAGCGCCGTGGGGAGGGGTGGCTACACCTTC.

The chain employs TRBV11-3 and TRBJ2-7; 10 bases map to TRBD1. The CDR3 is 15 residues long. Germline CDR1 reads SGHNT; CDR2 reads YENEEA. Unmatched junction bases numbered 9, after V lost 5 bases and J lost 5 bases. This CDR3 is CASSPPGTGAHEQYF. The CDR3 DNA reads as TGTGCCAGCAGCCCCCCAGGGACAGGGGCCCACGAGCAGTACTTC.

In nucleotides, the CDR3 is TGTGCCATCAGTCTCAGACTGGGACAGGGGGCTGAAGCTTTCTTT. It is translated as CAISLRLGQGAEAFF. The V call is TRBV10-3, the J call TRBJ1-1; 11 bases are shared with TRBD1. CDR1 is ENHRY, CDR2 SYGVKD, per germline. The CDR3 is 15 amino acids. V was pared by 5 bases and J by 6 bases, with 8 bases of the junction left unmatched.

V usage is TRBV6-5 and J usage is TRBJ2-3, with 9 bases fitting TRBD2. Germline V lookup: CDR1 MNHEY, CDR2 SVGAGI. The ends lost 2 bases at V and 5 bases at J; junction bases unmatched: 5. This CDR3 region has 15 residues. CDR3 nucleotides: TGTGCCAGCAGTTACCTGCGGGGGGGCATAGATACGCAGTATTTT. This sequence encodes CASSYLRGGIDTQYF.

This chain uses TRBV29-1 with TRBJ2-7; 7 positions agree with TRBD1. V was pared by 4 bases and J by 4 bases, with 4 bases of the junction left unmatched. The CDR3 consists of 12 residues. Germline values: CDR1 SQVTM, CDR2 ANQGSEA. CDR3 nucleotides: TGCAGCGTTGTTGGGGACAGTTACGAGCAGTACTTC. This encodes CSVVGDSYEQYF.

V usage is TRBV29-1 and J usage is TRBJ1-1, with a weak D call TRBD1 (5 bases). V was cut by 6 bases and J by 5 bases, with 19 bases left in between. The CDR3 runs to 14 residues. Germline CDR1 is SQVTM and CDR2 is ANQGSEA. In nucleotides, the CDR3 is TGCAGCGTGGACCAGGGCCAGACGGTGACTGAAGCTTTCTTT. Translation gives CSVDQGQTVTEAFF.

V and J are TRBV28 and TRBJ1-1, with D perhaps matching TRBD1 (5 bases). Germline CDR1 MDHEN, CDR2 SYDVKM. V was clipped by 6 bases and J by 3 bases, with 11 bases between them. This CDR3 has 13 amino acids. The chain's CDR3 is CASSRDRYTEAFF. Here the CDR3 DNA reads TGTGCCAGCAGCCGGGACCGTTACACTGAAGCTTTCTTT.

This clone was counted a single time. J is TRBJ1-5 and V is TRBV7-7; the D gene is possibly TRBD1 (6 bases). V lost 4 bases to trimming and J lost 5 bases, with 9 bases between them. The CDR3 extends over 13 amino acids. Germline V CDR1 and CDR2: SSHAT, FNYEAQ (reference sequence). The CDR3 DNA reads as TGTGCCAGCAGCTCGAAGGGGGATCAGCCCCAGCATTTT. As protein: CASSSKGDQPQHF.

The chain is built from TRBV4-1 and TRBJ2-3; D possibly corresponds to TRBD1 (6 bases). Trimming removed 4 bases from V and 5 bases from J, with 10 bases in between. The CDR3 covers 13 residues. Looked up from germline, CDR1 is MGHRA and CDR2 is YSYEKL. CDR3 amino acids: CASSPLTGDTQYF. CDR3 nucleotide sequence: TGCGCCAGCAGCCCTCTGACAGGAGATACGCAGTATTTT.

The chain employs TRBV9 and TRBJ2-3; the match to TRBD2 covers 10 bases. This CDR3 region has 17 residues. V dropped 4 bases and J dropped 4; count of bases not matched to a gene: 12. From germline, CDR1 is SGDLS and CDR2 YYNGEE. The CDR3 DNA sequence: TGTGCCAGCAGCCCCCGATTGATTAGCGGGGGGTCAGATACGCAGTATTTT. Translation gives CASSPRLISGGSDTQYF.

The chain combines TRBV7-9 with TRBJ1-3; 10 bases map to TRBD1. This CDR3 spans 14 amino acids. Per germline, CDR1 SEHNR and CDR2 FQNEAQ (reference sequence). V was pared by 4 bases and J by 7 bases, with 4 bases of the junction left unmatched. The CDR3 nucleotides are TGTGCCAGCAGCTATGACAGGGGGCCCAACACCATATATTTT. Translating it yields CASSYDRGPNTIYF.

The chain uses TRBV6-5 and TRBJ1-5, with a weak D call TRBD1 (5 bases). This CDR3 is 15 amino acids long. Trimming shortened V by 6 bases and J by 5 bases, and 17 bases separated the two germline ends. The germline gives CDR1 MNHEY, CDR2 SVGAGI. The CDR3 DNA sequence: TGTGCCAGCAGGGCAGGGACCGGCGATGATCAGCCCCAGCATTTT. Its protein is CASRAGTGDDQPQHF.

The chain carries TRBV7-9 and TRBJ2-1; D is possibly TRBD1 (5 bases). The germline V and J ends were trimmed by 5 bases and 9 bases, with 17 bases remaining between them. CDR1 is SEHNR, CDR2 FQNEAQ, per germline (reference sequence). The CDR3 loop spans 14 amino acids. The chain's CDR3 is CASSQPQGVGEQFF. The CDR3 nucleotides read TGTGCCAGCAGCCAACCCCAAGGGGTAGGTGAGCAGTTCTTC.